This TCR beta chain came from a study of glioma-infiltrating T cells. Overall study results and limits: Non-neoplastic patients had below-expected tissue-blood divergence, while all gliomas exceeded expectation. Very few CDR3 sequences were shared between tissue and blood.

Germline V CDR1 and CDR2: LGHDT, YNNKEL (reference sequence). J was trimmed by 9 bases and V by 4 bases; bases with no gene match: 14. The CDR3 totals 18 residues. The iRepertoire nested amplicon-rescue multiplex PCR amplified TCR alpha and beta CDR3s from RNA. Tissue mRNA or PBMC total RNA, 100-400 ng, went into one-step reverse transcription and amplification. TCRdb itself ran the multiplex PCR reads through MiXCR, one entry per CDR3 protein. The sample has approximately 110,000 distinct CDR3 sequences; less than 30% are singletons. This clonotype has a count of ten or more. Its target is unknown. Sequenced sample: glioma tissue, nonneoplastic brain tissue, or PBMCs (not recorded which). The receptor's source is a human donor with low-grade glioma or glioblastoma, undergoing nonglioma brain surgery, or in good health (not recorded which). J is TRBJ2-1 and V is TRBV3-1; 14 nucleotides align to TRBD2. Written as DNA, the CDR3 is TGTGCCAGCAGCCCTCCCCTCCCAGGGACTAGCGGGAGTGGTGAGCAGTTCTTC. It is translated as CASSPPLPGTSGSGEQFF.